A selection of T cell receptor beta chains follows, all from one sample in a study of PD-1 blockade in classical Hodgkin lymphoma. Sequenced by immunoSEQ multiplex PCR; TCRdb stores in-frame clones only, minus some. Of more than 10,000 clones in the sample, 80% were seen once. This sample comprised peripheral blood mononuclear cells (PBMCs), obtained before the second cycle of nivolumab. The receptors originated from a human donor with classical Hodgkin lymphoma. CDR3s include the opening cysteine and the closing phenylalanine or tryptophan. Each record gives: J gene, CDR3 length, clone size, V gene, D gene, CDR3 protein, CDR3 DNA. A D gene is named only where the DNA matches it firmly. Size values are once, few and many counts, or a class for expanded clones, and some rows have none.

J gene: TRBJ1-2
CDR3 length: 15
clone size: NA
V gene: TRBV14
D gene: NA
CDR3 protein: CASSQVAGVNYGYTF
CDR3 DNA: TGTGCCAGCAGCCAAGTAGCAGGCGTTAACTATGGCTACACCTTC

J gene: TRBJ2-5
CDR3 length: 14
clone size: NA
V gene: TRBV5-1
D gene: NA
CDR3 protein: CASSYAPPQETQYF
CDR3 DNA: TGCGCCAGCAGCTACGCCCCACCGCAGGAGACCCAGTACTTC

J gene: TRBJ1-6
CDR3 length: 17
clone size: NA
V gene: TRBV23-1
D gene: NA
CDR3 protein: CASSQSVKGEAVSPLHF
CDR3 DNA: TGCGCCAGCAGTCAATCCGTCAAGGGGGAAGCGGTTTCACCCCTCCACTTT

J gene: TRBJ1-5
CDR3 length: 16
clone size: NA
V gene: TRBV5-6
D gene: NA
CDR3 protein: CASSLGPEADNQPQHF
CDR3 DNA: TGTGCCAGCAGCTTGGGGCCGGAGGCTGACAATCAGCCCCAGCATTTT

J gene: TRBJ2-2
CDR3 length: 14
clone size: few
V gene: TRBV9
D gene: NA
CDR3 protein: CASSVDPNTGELFF
CDR3 DNA: TGTGCCAGCAGCGTAGACCCGAACACCGGGGAGCTGTTTTTT

J gene: TRBJ1-3
CDR3 length: 12
clone size: NA
V gene: TRBV5-1
D gene: NA
CDR3 protein: CASSLDGNTIYF
CDR3 DNA: TGCGCCAGCAGCTTGGACGGAAACACCATATATTTT

J gene: TRBJ2-3
CDR3 length: 14
clone size: few
V gene: TRBV6-4
D gene: TRBD1
CDR3 protein: CASSEGQGADTQYF
CDR3 DNA: TGTGCCAGCAGTGAGGGACAGGGGGCAGATACGCAGTATTTT

J gene: TRBJ2-3
CDR3 length: 10
clone size: NA
V gene: TRBV29-1
D gene: TRBD1
CDR3 protein: CSVGTAQEYF
CDR3 DNA: TGCAGCGTCGGGACAGCCCAAGAGTATTTT

J gene: TRBJ1-1
CDR3 length: 14
clone size: NA
V gene: TRBV30
D gene: NA
CDR3 protein: CAWSDPSRIAEAFF
CDR3 DNA: TGTGCCTGGTCAGACCCTTCAAGAATCGCTGAAGCTTTCTTT

J gene: TRBJ2-1
CDR3 length: 15
clone size: NA
V gene: TRBV28
D gene: NA
CDR3 protein: CASYEGNRRNNEQFF
CDR3 DNA: TGTGCCAGCTACGAGGGGAACAGGCGAAACAATGAGCAGTTCTTC

J gene: TRBJ2-3
CDR3 length: 16
clone size: NA
V gene: TRBV6-4
D gene: TRBD2
CDR3 protein: CASSDGLAGAPDTQYF
CDR3 DNA: TGTGCCAGCAGTGACGGTCTAGCGGGAGCACCAGATACGCAGTATTTT

J gene: TRBJ1-2
CDR3 length: 15
clone size: NA
V gene: TRBV28
D gene: NA
CDR3 protein: CASSLRGEGNYGYTF
CDR3 DNA: TGTGCCAGCAGTTTAAGAGGGGAAGGAAACTATGGCTACACCTTC

J gene: TRBJ2-2
CDR3 length: 14
clone size: NA
V gene: TRBV15
D gene: NA
CDR3 protein: CATSSRSSASELFF
CDR3 DNA: TGTGCCACCAGCAGTAGATCTTCGGCATCTGAGCTGTTTTTT

J gene: TRBJ2-7
CDR3 length: 12
clone size: NA
V gene: TRBV19
D gene: TRBD1
CDR3 protein: CASSTGGYEQYF
CDR3 DNA: TGTGCCAGTAGTACAGGGGGCTACGAGCAGTACTTC

J gene: TRBJ1-5
CDR3 length: 14
clone size: NA
V gene: TRBV2
D gene: NA
CDR3 protein: CASSGLGRGQPQHF
CDR3 DNA: TGTGCCAGCAGTGGGTTGGGGCGAGGTCAGCCCCAGCATTTT

J gene: TRBJ1-2
CDR3 length: 14
clone size: NA
V gene: TRBV27
D gene: NA
CDR3 protein: CASRGVYVNYGYTF
CDR3 DNA: TGTGCCAGCAGAGGGGTCTACGTGAACTATGGCTACACCTTC

J gene: TRBJ1-4
CDR3 length: 15
clone size: NA
V gene: TRBV15
D gene: NA
CDR3 protein: CATSRDLQGNEKLFF
CDR3 DNA: TGTGCCACCAGCAGAGACTTACAGGGTAATGAAAAACTGTTTTTT

J gene: TRBJ1-2
CDR3 length: 17
clone size: few
V gene: TRBV27
D gene: NA
CDR3 protein: CASSFVELRARTYGYTF
CDR3 DNA: TGTGCCAGCAGTTTTGTGGAGCTGCGGGCCAGAACCTATGGCTACACCTTC

J gene: TRBJ1-1
CDR3 length: 13
clone size: NA
V gene: TRBV10-2
D gene: TRBD1
CDR3 protein: CASRGQSNTEAFF
CDR3 DNA: TGCGCCAGCCGGGGACAGTCGAACACTGAAGCTTTCTTT

J gene: TRBJ1-2
CDR3 length: 13
clone size: NA
V gene: TRBV14
D gene: NA
CDR3 protein: CASSQEWKDTLNF
CDR3 DNA: TGTGCCAGCAGCCAAGAATGGAAAGACACCCTCAACTTC

J gene: TRBJ1-1
CDR3 length: 13
clone size: few
V gene: TRBV2
D gene: TRBD1
CDR3 protein: CASSQDRATEAFF
CDR3 DNA: TGTGCCAGCAGTCAGGACAGGGCCACTGAAGCTTTCTTT

J gene: TRBJ2-7
CDR3 length: 15
clone size: NA
V gene: TRBV7-9
D gene: TRBD2
CDR3 protein: CASSLSGGRFYEQYF
CDR3 DNA: TGTGCCAGCAGCTTATCTGGCGGGAGATTTTACGAGCAGTACTTC

J gene: TRBJ2-2
CDR3 length: 16
clone size: NA
V gene: TRBV7-3
D gene: TRBD1
CDR3 protein: CASSLGGQGVPGELFF
CDR3 DNA: TGTGCCAGCAGCTTGGGGGGACAGGGTGTCCCCGGGGAGCTGTTTTTT

J gene: TRBJ2-2
CDR3 length: 15
clone size: once
V gene: TRBV27
D gene: TRBD2
CDR3 protein: CASSSSGRHTGELFF
CDR3 DNA: TGTGCCAGCAGTTCGAGCGGGAGGCACACCGGGGAGCTGTTTTTT

J gene: TRBJ2-5
CDR3 length: 14
clone size: NA
V gene: TRBV29-1
D gene: TRBD1
CDR3 protein: CSAKDRGKGETQYF
CDR3 DNA: TGCAGCGCCAAGGACAGGGGGAAGGGAGAGACCCAGTACTTC